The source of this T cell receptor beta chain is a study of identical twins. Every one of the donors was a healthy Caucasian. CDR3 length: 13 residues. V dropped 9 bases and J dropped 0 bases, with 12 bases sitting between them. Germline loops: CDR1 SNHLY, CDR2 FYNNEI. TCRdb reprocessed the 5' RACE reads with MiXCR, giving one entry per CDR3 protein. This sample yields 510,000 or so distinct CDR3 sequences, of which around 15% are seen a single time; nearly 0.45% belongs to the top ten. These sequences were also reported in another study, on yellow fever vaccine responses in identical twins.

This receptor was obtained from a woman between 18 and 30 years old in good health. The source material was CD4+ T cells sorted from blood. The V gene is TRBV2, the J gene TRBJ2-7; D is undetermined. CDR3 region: CARESTRSYEQYF. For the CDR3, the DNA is TGTGCCAGGGAGTCTACCCGCTCCTACGAGCAGTACTTC.